These 16 T cell receptor beta chains were sequenced from one sample in a study of T cell clonality in common variable immunodeficiency. Study-level results: In common variable immunodeficiency, TCR beta chains reportedly carried fewer deletions and N-nucleotide insertions.

Clones were read by immunoSEQ multiplex PCR, and TCRdb kept only the in-frame ones, dropping some. The table lists under 25,000 clones, with no singletons. What these receptors recognize is not known. The sample was peripheral blood mononuclear cells. These TCRs come from a human donor with common variable immunodeficiency.

This clone has ten or more counts. Read coverage stops 3 residues before the CDR3 terminus; the germline J gene supplies the remainder. V gene TRBV7-3 combines with J gene TRBJ2-5; possible D gene TRBD1, 7 bases. Germline CDR1 is SGHTA and CDR2 is FQGTGA. The CDR3 loop spans 14 amino acids. CDR3 amino acids: CASSPRGDKETQYF. The CDR3 bases that were read are TGTGCCAGCAGCCCCAGGGGGGATAAGGAAACC.

This clone occurred many times. The sequenced CDR3 bases are TGTGCCAGTAGTGGGGACAGGGGTTCGATCACAGATACG. It encodes CASSGDRGSITDT. The CDR3 reads in full as CASSGDRGSITDTQYF. This chain links TRBV19 with TRBJ2-3, with 10 bases aligning to TRBD1. The read stops 3 residues short of the end of the CDR3; the missing end is completed from the germline J gene. The V gene end was trimmed by 5 bases and the J gene end by 2 bases; junction bases not matched to a gene: 7. Looked up from germline, CDR1 is LNHDA and CDR2 is SQIVND (reference sequence). This CDR3 spans 16 amino acids.

Comment on this clone: The read falls 3 residues short of the CDR3 end, and the missing part is taken from the germline J gene. This chain links TRBV6-1 with TRBJ1-2; 10 nucleotides agree with TRBD1. The CDR3 runs to 15 residues. From germline, CDR1 is MNHNS and CDR2 SASEGT. The sequenced part of the CDR3 DNA is TGTGCCAGCAGTGAAGGGGTCGACAGGGGGCAGGGC. It encodes CASSEGVDRGQG. The CDR3 in its entirety is CASSEGVDRGQGYTF.

This clone came up a few times. Read data end 3 residues before the CDR3 end; the end is taken from the germline J gene. The genes are TRBV18 and TRBJ2-3; maybe TRBD1 (7 bases). The CDR3 runs 18 residues. Trimming left V 6 bases short and J 1 base short, with 23 bases between. The germline V gene encodes CDR1 KGHSH and CDR2 LQKENI. The part of the CDR3 DNA that was read is TGTGCCAGCTCCCCCCTCCCCCAGACAGGGACTGGCACAGATACG. As protein: CASSPLPQTGTGTDT. The whole CDR3 region reads CASSPLPQTGTGTDTQYF.

Comments on this clone: The DNA ends 3 residues before the CDR3 does, and the rest of the CDR3 is filled in from the germline J gene. The chain is built from TRBV30 and TRBJ2-7; D unclear. The V end lost 3 bases, the J end lost 1 base, and 16 bases lay between the germline ends. Looked up from germline, CDR1 is GTSNPN and CDR2 is SVGIG (reference sequence). The CDR3 runs 15 residues. Partial CDR3 DNA: TGTGCCTGGAGCTTGCCCGGCGGTCTTTCCTACGAG. The encoded protein is CAWSLPGGLSYE. The entire CDR3 is CAWSLPGGLSYEQYF.

This clone was detected a few times. Sequencing ends 3 residues short of the CDR3 end; the germline J gene provides the rest. This chain links TRBV13 with TRBJ2-7, with D possibly TRBD1 on 6 matching bases. CDR1 is PRHDT and CDR2 is FYEKMQ in the germline V gene (reference sequence). Trimming cost V 3 bases and J 2 bases, with 14 bases left between them. This CDR3 has 15 residues. Incomplete CDR3 DNA: TGTGCCAGCAGCTTGGGGGCAGGGGCCACCTACGAG. It specifies CASSLGAGATYE. In full, the CDR3 is CASSLGAGATYEQYF.

This clone came up a few times. The missing CDR3 end, 3 residues past where the read stops, is filled in from the germline J gene. This chain joins TRBV2 and TRBJ1-2; perhaps TRBD1 as D (5 bases). The length of the CDR3 is 15 residues. V was trimmed by 8 bases and J by 0 bases, leaving 16 bases between them. Germline CDR1 is SNHLY and CDR2 is FYNNEI. The chain's CDR3 is CASGANGLTNYGYTF. Incomplete CDR3 DNA: TGTGCCAGCGGGGCAAATGGGCTAACTAACTATGGC.

The sample holds a few counts of this clone. The CDR3 end falls 3 residues outside the read, so it is completed with the germline J gene. V gene TRBV2 combines with J gene TRBJ2-1; TRBD1 matches 9 bases. CDR1 SNHLY and CDR2 FYNNEI come from the germline V gene. The CDR3 length is 15 residues. With V trimmed by 3 bases and J by 6 bases, 6 bases remained unmatched. Incomplete CDR3 DNA: TGTGCCAGCAGTGACAAACAGGGGGCTTTCAATGAG. Protein product: CASSDKQGAFNE. The whole CDR3 protein is CASSDKQGAFNEQFF.

To note about this clone: The read ends 3 residues shy of where the CDR3 ends; the end is completed using the germline J gene. The genes are TRBV7-9 and TRBJ1-1; D is undetermined. Germline loops: CDR1 SEHNR, CDR2 FQNEAQ (reference sequence). The CDR3 is 12 amino acids. V lost 5 bases to trimming and J lost 3 bases, with 7 bases between them. The chain's CDR3 is CASSPQDTEAFF. Incomplete CDR3 DNA: TGTGCCAGCAGCCCACAAGACACTGAA.

Of note for this clone: The CDR3 end is not reached by the read, which stops 3 residues before it; the germline J gene fills it in. The chain has TRBV7-6 and TRBJ2-7; D remains unclear. This CDR3 has 13 amino acids. The germline V gene encodes CDR1 SGHVS and CDR2 FNYEAQ. V shed 0 bases and J shed 2 bases, with 5 bases lying between them. The sequenced CDR3 bases are TGTGCCAGCAGCTTAGCAACGGCCTACGAG. This gives the protein CASSLATAYE. The entire CDR3 protein reads CASSLATAYEQYF.

This clone was seen many times. The read ends 3 residues early relative to the CDR3; the germline J gene fills the gap. This rearrangement joins TRBV19 to TRBJ2-5; D may be TRBD1 (5 bases). Germline lookup yields CDR1 LNHDA and CDR2 SQIVND (reference sequence). This CDR3 is 12 amino acids long. V lost 7 bases and J lost 5, with 11 bases in between. The CDR3 sequence is CASKGETETQYF. The CDR3 bases that were read are TGTGCCAGTAAAGGGGAAACGGAGACC.

Only a few counts were recorded for this clone. Read sequence stops 3 residues before the CDR3 end, and the germline J gene provides the missing end. V gene TRBV5-1 combines with J gene TRBJ2-1; the D is unclear. The germline V gene has CDR1 SGHRS and CDR2 YFSETQ. The CDR3 runs 15 residues. Trimming left V 4 bases short and J 7 bases short, with 18 bases between. CDR3 protein: CASSAFVGGGNEQFF. CDR3 DNA (partial): TGCGCCAGCAGCGCATTTGTTGGCGGTGGGAATGAG.

This clone came up a few times. Read coverage stops 3 residues before the CDR3 terminus; the germline J gene supplies the remainder. This chain uses TRBV5-1 with TRBJ2-7; 8 positions agree with TRBD1. The CDR3 consists of 15 residues. V shed 3 bases, J shed 1 base, and the junction held 6 bases outside the gene matches. The V gene's germline CDR1 is SGHRS and CDR2 YFSETQ. The covered CDR3 bases are TGCGCCAGCAGCTCAAGAGGACAGGGTTCCTACGAG. Its protein product is CASSSRGQGSYE. The whole CDR3 is CASSSRGQGSYEQYF.

By sample fraction, this clone is medium-sized. The read stops 3 residues short of the end of the CDR3; the missing end is completed from the germline J gene. V and J are TRBV20-1 and TRBJ1-4, with D unresolved. Deletions cut 0 bases from V and 1 base from J, with 9 bases between. The CDR3 is 15 residues long. Germline CDR1 DFQATT, CDR2 SNEGSKA (reference sequence). The covered CDR3 bases are TGCAGTGCTAGAGATCGTCCAGGAACTAATGAAAAA. It translates to CSARDRPGTNEK. The CDR3 in full is CSARDRPGTNEKLFF.

This clone was recorded at least ten times. Read data end 3 residues before the CDR3 end; the end is taken from the germline J gene. This rearrangement joins TRBV18 to TRBJ2-7, with D possibly matching TRBD2 (6 bases). CDR3 size: 13 residues. V was trimmed by 5 bases and J by 6 bases, leaving 14 bases between them. Germline V CDR1 and CDR2: KGHSH, LQKENI. The part of the CDR3 DNA that was read is TGTGCCAGCTCATGGGACTCTGATGCCGAG. This codes for CASSWDSDAE. The entire CDR3 sequence reads CASSWDSDAEQYF.

In this sample, this clone turned up many times. CDR3 bases read: TGCGCCAGCAGCTTGGACAGCCAAGTCTACAATGAG. Amino acid sequence: CASSLDSQVYNE. The CDR3 in full is CASSLDSQVYNEQFF. The V and J genes are TRBV5-1 and TRBJ2-1; D remains ambiguous. Read coverage stops 3 residues before the CDR3 terminus; the germline J gene supplies the remainder. The CDR3 consists of 15 residues. Germline lookup yields CDR1 SGHRS and CDR2 YFSETQ. Trimming pared 0 bases from V and 3 bases from J, leaving 10 bases between.